This paragraph covers one T cell receptor (beta chain) sequence. Its antigen is unidentified. The data are from a study of cytomegalovirus exposure and HLA in healthy donors. Findings of the study overall: Reportedly, HLA-A and HLA-B alleles of most subjects were accurately predicted from TCR beta. Associated with cytomegalovirus, according to the listing, were 150 to 200 TCR beta chains.

The PCR was carried out with 60 Vbeta primers and 13 Jbeta primers. As handled by the study authors: Later reanalysis found about 80 million unique TCR beta chains, 10 million to 12 million of them shared. Clones were sequenced by immunoSEQ multiplex PCR, and TCRdb holds only the in-frame ones, with some missing. V and J calls and clone size follow that table, whereas D and trimming were derived from the DNA. The repertoire consists of 150,000 to 200,000 clones, with approximately 85% occurring once and the leading ten covering approximately 8.5%. The TCR comes from a man younger than 30 in good health and CMV-seropositive. The sequencing input was PBMCs.

DNA of the CDR3: TGCGCCAGCAGCTTGTACAACACAGATACGCAGTATTTT. It translates to CASSLYNTDTQYF. This chain uses TRBV5-1 with TRBJ2-3; D call uncertain. The length of the CDR3 is 13 residues. From germline, CDR1 is SGHRS and CDR2 YFSETQ. The V end lost 1 base, the J end lost 2 bases, and 5 bases lay between the germline ends.